Shown below are 18 T cell receptor beta chains from a single sample sequenced in a study of CD8 T cells in Susac syndrome. After extraction with the RNeasy kit, about 0.5 to 1 ug of the RNA was reverse transcribed using random hexamers. TCRdb processed the immunoSEQ multiplex PCR reads anew with MiXCR; each CDR3 protein has one entry. The profile shows about 440,000 distinct CDR3 sequences, 85% of them singletons. Specimen: CD8+ T cells from PBMCs. These receptors originate from a human donor with multiple sclerosis.

V and J are TRBV7-9 and TRBJ2-7, with D maybe TRBD2 (5 bases). Germline values: CDR1 SEHNR, CDR2 FQNEAQ (reference sequence). Trimming left V 2 bases short and J 2 bases short, with 16 bases between. The CDR3 is made up of 16 amino acids. CDR3 bases: TGTGCCAGCAGCTTATTTGGTGATAGCGTCACCTACGAGCAGTACTTC. Residues: CASSLFGDSVTYEQYF.

This chain uses TRBV6-1 with TRBJ2-1, with 13 bases lining up with TRBD2. The CDR3 has 18 residues. Losses at the gene ends were 9 bases for V and 0 bases for J; bases not matched to a gene: 11. Germline lookup yields CDR1 MNHNS and CDR2 SASEGT. This CDR3 reads CASDKGLAGLSSYNEQFF. CDR3 nucleotides: TGTGCCAGTGACAAGGGACTAGCGGGGCTGAGCTCCTACAATGAGCAGTTCTTC.

The chain carries TRBV18 and TRBJ1-5; D possibly corresponds to TRBD1 (5 bases). Trimming shortened V by 4 bases and J by 5 bases, and 15 bases separated the two germline ends. The CDR3 length is 15 residues. Germline V lookup: CDR1 KGHSH, CDR2 LQKENI. CDR3 loop: CASSLPGREDQPQHF. Written as DNA, the CDR3 is TGTGCCAGCTCACTTCCGGGACGGGAAGATCAGCCCCAGCATTTT.

The chain joins TRBV6-1 to TRBJ1-5, with 8 bases identical to TRBD1. Germline V gene lookup returns CDR1 MNHNS and CDR2 SASEGT. The V segment lost 1 base and the J segment 2 bases; nucleotides outside the gene matches: 1. CDR3 length equals 15 residues. CDR3 sequence reads: CASSEETGGNQPQHF. The CDR3 coding sequence is TGTGCCAGCAGTGAAGAGACAGGGGGCAATCAGCCCCAGCATTTT.

The genes are TRBV19 and TRBJ1-1; no definite D call. V was trimmed by 7 bases and J by 1 base, leaving 4 bases between them. The CDR3 is 11 amino acids. The V gene's germline CDR1 is LNHDA and CDR2 SQIVND (reference sequence). The CDR3, as DNA: TGTGCCAGTATGGAGAACACTGAAGCTTTCTTT. Protein sequence: CASMENTEAFF.

V usage is TRBV10-3 and J usage is TRBJ2-7; a possible D gene is TRBD2 (6 bases). The V gene's germline CDR1 is ENHRY and CDR2 SYGVKD. V lost 2 bases and J lost 0, with 14 bases in between. The CDR3 has 16 amino acids. CDR3 amino acids: CAISEGGENNSYEQYF. The CDR3 bases are TGTGCCATCAGTGAGGGCGGGGAGAACAACTCCTACGAGCAGTACTTC.

This chain links TRBV3-1 with TRBJ1-5; possibly TRBD1 for D (5 bases). The germline V and J ends were trimmed by 0 bases and 3 bases, with 15 bases remaining between them. The CDR3 covers 17 residues. Per the germline V gene, CDR1 is LGHDT and CDR2 is YNNKEL (reference sequence). The CDR3 region has the DNA TGTGCCAGCAGCCAAGATCCCCGGGGGATGGTCAATCAGCCCCAGCATTTT. Its protein is CASSQDPRGMVNQPQHF.

The chain links TRBV3-1 to TRBJ1-4; unclear D gene. V was pared by 10 bases and J by 7 bases, with 10 bases between. The CDR3 covers 11 residues. In germline, CDR1 is LGHDT, CDR2 YNNKEL (reference sequence). CDR3 sequence (DNA): TGTGCCACCCGAGTGGGTGAAAAACTGTTTTTT. Protein sequence: CATRVGEKLFF.

This clonotype was seen a handful of times. This chain joins TRBV5-1 and TRBJ2-7; D remains ambiguous. Germline CDR1 and CDR2: SGHRS and YFSETQ. Trimming cost V 5 bases and J 4 bases, with 10 bases left between them. The CDR3 covers 12 residues. CDR3 sequence (DNA): TGCGCCAGCAGGAAAAGTCCGTACGAGCAGTACTTC. Amino acid sequence: CASRKSPYEQYF.

This sequence joins TRBV27 and TRBJ2-1, with D perhaps matching TRBD2 (5 bases). Germline V lookup: CDR1 MNHEY, CDR2 SMNVEV (reference sequence). CDR3 length: 18 amino acids. V shed 2 bases and J shed 9 bases, with 26 bases lying between them. The CDR3 coding sequence is TGTGCCAGCAGTTTAGTATCAACGGGGTATGGGATGCTTGGTGAGCAGTTCTTC. This sequence encodes CASSLVSTGYGMLGEQFF.

The chain carries TRBV24-1 and TRBJ1-1; 7 bases agree with TRBD1. Trimming at V came to 3 bases and at J to 1 base, leaving 28 bases not matched to a gene. The length of the CDR3 is 23 residues. Looked up from germline, CDR1 is KGHDR and CDR2 is SFDVKD. The CDR3 protein is CATSDKVDRMPLVGGTANTEAFF. As DNA, the CDR3 is TGTGCCACCAGTGATAAAGTGGACAGGATGCCCCTTGTAGGGGGAACGGCGAACACTGAAGCTTTCTTT.

Regarding this clonotype: Relative to the germline gene, one junction end is altered; a read error may explain this. CDR3 in DNA: TGTGCCAGCAGGACAGGGGCTAACCATGGCTACACCTTC. It yields the protein CASRTGANHGYTF. The gene calls are TRBV27 and TRBJ1-2; 8 bases are shared with TRBD1. In germline, CDR1 is MNHEY, CDR2 SMNVEV (reference sequence). The CDR3 consists of 13 residues.

This clonotype was seen a few times. V gene TRBV29-1 combines with J gene TRBJ2-7; 9 bases fit TRBD1. Germline trimming cut 0 bases from V and 0 bases from J; bases unmatched to any gene: 3. The CDR3 is made up of 15 amino acids. Germline V gene sequence: CDR1 SQVTM, CDR2 ANQGSEA. The chain's CDR3 is CSVEDLGQGSYEQYF. DNA of the CDR3: TGCAGCGTTGAAGATCTGGGACAGGGCTCCTACGAGCAGTACTTC.

The rearrangement links TRBV4-1 to TRBJ2-1; no reliable D call. This CDR3 has 13 residues. Germline V gene data show CDR1 as MGHRA and CDR2 as YSYEKL. Trimming removed 0 bases at V and 10 bases at J, with 10 bases between. This CDR3 is CASSQDGIGEQFF. CDR3 DNA: TGCGCCAGCAGCCAAGATGGGATAGGGGAGCAGTTCTTC.

The V gene is TRBV19, the J gene TRBJ2-1; TRBD2 matches 10 bases. The CDR3 has 15 residues. Unmatched junction bases numbered 6, after V lost 5 bases and J lost 5 bases. Germline-derived CDR1 and CDR2 are LNHDA and SQIVND (reference sequence). Written as DNA, the CDR3 is TGTGCCAGTAGTCCACTAGCGGGAAGCGACAATGAGCAGTTCTTC. As protein: CASSPLAGSDNEQFF.

The V gene is TRBV28, the J gene TRBJ2-7; 7 bases are a match to TRBD1. Unmatched junction bases numbered 10, after V lost 6 bases and J lost 2 bases. This CDR3 has 15 residues. In germline, CDR1 is MDHEN, CDR2 SYDVKM. The CDR3 loop is CASSHFRDSAYEQYF. The CDR3 DNA reads TGTGCCAGCAGCCATTTCCGGGACAGCGCCTACGAGCAGTACTTC.

J is TRBJ2-7 and V is TRBV4-1; 12 bases map to TRBD2. From germline, CDR1 is MGHRA and CDR2 YSYEKL. Unmatched junction bases numbered 6, after V lost 3 bases and J lost 3 bases. The CDR3 loop spans 16 amino acids. CDR3 sequence: CASSHPTSGRFYEQYF. In DNA, the CDR3 is TGCGCCAGCAGCCACCCCACTAGCGGGAGGTTCTACGAGCAGTACTTC.

This rearrangement joins TRBV15 to TRBJ2-1, with D possibly matching TRBD2 (6 bases). The germline CDR1 and CDR2 sequences are LNHNV and YYDKDF (reference sequence). CDR3 size: 15 residues. Trimming left V 3 bases short and J 5 bases short, with 14 bases between. The CDR3 DNA reads as TGTGCCACCAGCAGTTTCCGGGACTTAAACAATGAGCAGTTCTTC. Protein product: CATSSFRDLNNEQFF. The whole variable domain, remainder taken from reference TRBV15 and TRBJ2-1, is DAMVIQNPRYQVTQFGKPVTLSCSQTLNHNVMYWYQQKSSQAPKLLFHYYDKDFNNEADTPDNFQSRRPNTSFCFLDIRSPGLGDTAMYLCATSSFRDLNNEQFFGPGTRLTVL.